This T cell receptor beta chain appears in the sequencing data of a study of blood T cell repertoires in COVID-19. CDR1 and CDR2 (germline): SGHNT, YYREEE (reference sequence). The V end was cut by 0 bases, the J end by 4 bases, with 15 bases between. CDR3 length equals 16 residues. The protocol was immunoSEQ multiplex PCR, while the TCRdb copy is restricted to in-frame clones and leaves out a portion. The sample holds a few hundred thousand clones, approximately 90% seen once. The rearrangement joins TRBV5-4 to TRBJ2-3; a weak D match, TRBD2 (5 bases). The sample consisted of peripheral blood. The sequence was obtained from a man aged 18 to 30 with active or convalescent COVID-19. DNA of the CDR3: TGTGCCAGCAGCTTGGTGGTGTGGGCAGCGGCAGATACGCAGTATTTT. The encoded protein is CASSLVVWAAADTQYF.